The clone carrying this T cell receptor (beta chain) was detected ten times or more. What it recognizes is unknown. The read comes to an end 3 residues before the CDR3 does, leaving the germline J gene to fill in the end. This sample is part of a study of T cell clonality in common variable immunodeficiency. Study-wide results and limits: CVID patient heterogeneity limited repertoire-clinical complication correlations. Reportedly, TCR beta sequences from common variable immunodeficiency showed fewer deletions and N-nucleotide insertions.

Heparinized whole blood, about 4.5 to 9 ml, came from each donor. CDR1 SNHLY and CDR2 FYNNEI come from the germline V gene. Trimming removed 8 bases from V and 7 bases from J; junction bases left unmatched: 7. The CDR3 sequence is 15 residues long. The table came from immunoSEQ multiplex PCR; TCRdb's copy has only in-frame clones and leaves some out. There are about 60,000 clones in the sample, none observed a single time. J is TRBJ2-1 and V is TRBV2; 14 nucleotides line up with TRBD2. Specimen: peripheral blood mononuclear cells. The source is a person between 18 and 75 years old in good health. The CDR3 bases that were read are TGTGCCAGCGGGACTAGCGGGAGCCTAGGGAATGAG. Translating gives CASGTSGSLGNE. The entire CDR3 protein is CASGTSGSLGNEQFF.